Listed here are 20 T cell receptor beta chains from one sample, sequenced in a study of blood T cell repertoires in COVID-19. The protocol was immunoSEQ multiplex PCR, while the TCRdb copy is restricted to in-frame clones and leaves out a portion. The repertoire holds 100,000 to 150,000 clones, with 75% to 90% as singletons. Sequencing used peripheral blood. The source is a man between 60 and 75 years old with COVID-19, enrolled during active disease.

This chain joins TRBV9 and TRBJ1-1, with D hard to call. Trimming took off 0 bases at V and 3 bases at J, with 3 bases between the two ends. The CDR3 extends over 12 amino acids. Germline-derived CDR1 and CDR2 are SGDLS and YYNGEE. In DNA, the CDR3 is TGTGCCAGCAGCGTAGTAGACACTGAAGCTTTCTTT. The encoded protein is CASSVVDTEAFF.

The CDR3 nucleotides are TGCGCCAGCAGCCGAAACAGGGGAAATTCACCCCTCCACTTT. The encoded protein is CASSRNRGNSPLHF. This chain connects TRBV5-1 to TRBJ1-6, with TRBD1 identical over 7 bases. This CDR3 has 14 amino acids. The germline gives CDR1 SGHRS, CDR2 YFSETQ. Losses at the gene ends were 4 bases for V and 7 bases for J; bases not matched to a gene: 5. The complete variable domain, with remaining parts taken from reference TRBV5-1 and TRBJ1-6, reads KAGVTQTPRYLIKTRGQQVTLSCSPISGHRSVSWYQQTPGQGLQFLFEYFSETQRNKGNFPGRFSGRQFSNSRSEMNVSTLELGDSALYLCASSRNRGNSPLHFGNGTRLTVT.

The DNA of the CDR3 is TGTGCCAGCAGTGAGTCCCATAGCAATCAGCCCCAGCATTTT. This translates into CASSESHSNQPQHF. The gene calls are TRBV6-1 and TRBJ1-5, with unresolved D. The V end was cut by 3 bases, the J end by 0 bases, with 6 bases between. The CDR3 extends over 14 amino acids. CDR1 is MNHNS and CDR2 is SASEGT in the germline V gene.

This chain connects TRBV5-1 to TRBJ2-7, with TRBD1 matching over 9 bases. The V gene's germline CDR1 is SGHRS and CDR2 YFSETQ. V trimming: 4 bases; J trimming: 4 bases; junction bases outside the gene matches: 6. This CDR3 is 14 amino acids long. CDR3 sequence: CASSPQGARYEQYF. The CDR3 DNA sequence: TGCGCCAGCAGCCCACAGGGGGCCAGGTACGAGCAGTACTTC.

The rearrangement uses TRBV4-2 and TRBJ2-7; TRBD1 agrees at 9 bases. The V segment lost 0 bases and the J segment 5 bases; nucleotides outside the gene matches: 5. This CDR3 contains 15 residues. Germline CDR1 is LGHNA and CDR2 is YNFKEQ. The CDR3 protein is CASSQERDRDHEQYF. The CDR3 DNA is TGTGCCAGCAGCCAAGAACGGGACAGGGACCACGAGCAGTACTTC.

The V gene is TRBV30, the J gene TRBJ2-6; D unclear. The CDR3 sequence is 13 residues long. Between the trimmed V and J ends, which lost 4 bases and 2 bases, there was a span of 6 bases. Germline assignment: CDR1 GTSNPN and CDR2 SVGIG (reference sequence). The CDR3 reads CAWISAGANVLTF. CDR3 DNA sequence: TGTGCCTGGATTTCCGCTGGGGCCAACGTCCTGACTTTC.

The V call is TRBV5-4, the J call TRBJ2-7; TRBD2 aligns across 10 bases. Looked up from germline, CDR1 is SGHNT and CDR2 is YYREEE (reference sequence). Trimming took 0 bases from V and 4 from J; bases not matched to a gene: 1. This CDR3 comprises 14 residues. The CDR3 DNA is TGTGCCAGCAGCTTGGCTAGCGGGGGTTACGAGCAGTACTTC. Residues: CASSLASGGYEQYF.

This chain uses TRBV4-1 with TRBJ1-1; unclear D gene. Between the trimmed V and J ends, which lost 3 bases and 5 bases, there was a span of 19 bases. Per germline, CDR1 MGHRA and CDR2 YSYEKL. The CDR3 length is 16 residues. CDR3 in amino acids: CASSHRGGLRGTEAFF. CDR3 DNA sequence: TGCGCCAGCAGCCACCGGGGTGGGCTACGGGGAACTGAAGCTTTCTTT.

The chain recombines TRBV5-1 with TRBJ1-2; the D gene is possibly TRBD1 (5 bases). V was shortened by 4 bases and J by 0 bases, with 13 bases between the two germline ends. CDR1 is SGHRS and CDR2 is YFSETQ in the germline V gene. The CDR3 covers 15 residues. Written as DNA, the CDR3 is TGCGCCAGCAGCCCCGGACACCAAGCTAACTATGGCTACACCTTC. Translation: CASSPGHQANYGYTF.

The chain carries TRBV5-1 and TRBJ1-4; maybe TRBD1 (6 bases). V shed 0 bases and J shed 5 bases, with 11 bases lying between them. Germline CDR1 reads SGHRS; CDR2 reads YFSETQ. There are 15 residues in the CDR3. In DNA form, the CDR3 reads TGCGCCAGCAGCTTGGTGCAGGGGACAAATGAAAAACTGTTTTTT. It translates to CASSLVQGTNEKLFF.

J is TRBJ2-5 and V is TRBV2; tentative D call: TRBD1 (5 bases). Germline CDR1 SNHLY, CDR2 FYNNEI. V was clipped by 4 bases and J by 4 bases, with 10 bases between them. The length of the CDR3 is 13 residues. In DNA form, the CDR3 reads TGTGCCAGCAGTGGGGGCCTAAGAGAGACCCAGTACTTC. Protein product: CASSGGLRETQYF.

V gene TRBV5-1 combines with J gene TRBJ1-4, with 12 bases identical to TRBD1. Trimming took 5 bases from V and 8 from J; bases not matched to a gene: 10. Germline V gives CDR1 SGHRS, CDR2 YFSETQ. The CDR3 has 16 residues. This CDR3 is CASRAGTGGAEEKLFF. CDR3 DNA sequence: TGCGCCAGCAGGGCCGGGACAGGGGGCGCGGAGGAAAAACTGTTTTTT.

This rearrangement joins TRBV6-5 to TRBJ1-2, with 9 bases fitting TRBD1. CDR1 and CDR2 (germline): MNHEY, SVGAGI. There are 11 residues in the CDR3. Trimming at V came to 10 bases and at J to 8 bases, leaving 5 bases not matched to a gene. The CDR3 nucleotides read TGTGCCAACGACAGGGGGAGAGGCTACACCTTC. The encoded protein is CANDRGRGYTF.

The chain couples TRBV28 to TRBJ1-3; D might be TRBD1 (6 bases). The CDR3 is 16 residues long. The germline gives CDR1 MDHEN, CDR2 SYDVKM. V dropped 6 bases and J dropped 7 bases, with 22 bases sitting between them. CDR3 sequence (DNA): TGTGCCAGCAGCTCTATACAGGGAAGGAAGCTGAACACCATATATTTT. Translating it yields CASSSIQGRKLNTIYF.

The chain links TRBV6-4 to TRBJ1-2, with 8 bases fitting TRBD1. This CDR3 has 13 residues. Unmatched junction bases numbered 2, after V lost 6 bases and J lost 2 bases. The germline V gene encodes CDR1 MRHNA and CDR2 SNTAGT. The CDR3 loop is CASRGQENYGYTF. DNA of the CDR3: TGTGCCAGCAGGGGACAGGAGAACTATGGCTACACCTTC.

This clone has just a few counts. V usage is TRBV14 and J usage is TRBJ2-1; 10 nucleotides agree with TRBD2. Trimming took 2 bases from V and 4 from J; bases not matched to a gene: 8. Germline V lookup: CDR1 SGHDN, CDR2 FVKESK. The CDR3 sequence is 17 residues long. The CDR3 bases are TGTGCCAGCAGCCAACCACAATTAGCGGGGGGTTACAATGAGCAGTTCTTC. It codes for CASSQPQLAGGYNEQFF.

This chain joins TRBV12-5 and TRBJ2-3; 7 bases are a match to TRBD2. The CDR3 has 20 amino acids. Germline CDR1 reads LGHNT; CDR2 reads FRNRAP. V was clipped by 5 bases and J by 5 bases; unmatched bases: 25. This chain's CDR3 is CASGAIGLDTMLRKRDTQYF. CDR3 in DNA: TGTGCTAGTGGTGCCATAGGACTAGATACGATGTTGAGAAAACGAGATACGCAGTATTTT.

The V and J genes are TRBV5-1 and TRBJ2-4; D possibly corresponds to TRBD2 (6 bases). The CDR3 totals 14 residues. Germline V gene sequence: CDR1 SGHRS, CDR2 YFSETQ. The V and J ends lost 0 bases and 7 bases respectively, with 11 bases between them. Written as DNA, the CDR3 is TGCGCCAGCAGCTTGGAGACTAGGGGTAACATTCAGTACTTC. This codes for CASSLETRGNIQYF. Drawing the rest from reference TRBV5-1 and TRBJ2-4, the complete variable domain is KAGVTQTPRYLIKTRGQQVTLSCSPISGHRSVSWYQQTPGQGLQFLFEYFSETQRNKGNFPGRFSGRQFSNSRSEMNVSTLELGDSALYLCASSLETRGNIQYFGAGTRLSVL.

The CDR3 spells CASSPPSGGFTQPQHF. CDR3 nucleotide sequence: TGTGCCAGCTCACCACCGTCAGGGGGTTTCACTCAGCCCCAGCATTTT. This chain uses TRBV18 with TRBJ1-5; 7 nucleotides agree with TRBD1. Trimming cost V 0 bases and J 6 bases; bases outside gene matches: 8. CDR3 length: 16 amino acids. Looked up from germline, CDR1 is KGHSH and CDR2 is LQKENI. Together with reference TRBV18 and TRBJ1-5, the CDR3 gives the full variable domain: NAGVMQNPRHLVRRRGQEARLRCSPMKGHSHVYWYRQLPEEGLKFMVYLQKENIIDESGMPKERFSAEFPKEGPSILRIQQVVRGDSAAYFCASSPPSGGFTQPQHFGDGTRLSIL.

The rearrangement uses TRBV18 and TRBJ2-1; D not certain. The CDR3 runs 16 residues. V was shortened by 4 bases and J by 0 bases, with 13 bases between the two germline ends. CDR1 KGHSH and CDR2 LQKENI come from the germline V gene. The CDR3 loop is CASSQLPQSSYNEQFF. DNA of the CDR3: TGTGCCAGCTCACAACTACCCCAAAGCTCCTACAATGAGCAGTTCTTC.